One and the same sample provided the 20 T cell receptor beta chains below, sequenced in a study of blood T cell repertoires in COVID-19. The table came from immunoSEQ multiplex PCR; TCRdb's copy has only in-frame clones and leaves some out. This sample has tens of thousands of clones, with more than 75% found just once. The specimen was peripheral blood. These receptors came from a woman in her sixties or seventies with acute or convalescent COVID-19.

The chain combines TRBV28 with TRBJ1-3; 7 bases align to TRBD1. Germline-derived CDR1 and CDR2 are MDHEN and SYDVKM. Trimming removed 4 bases from V and 0 bases from J; junction bases left unmatched: 3. CDR3 size: 15 residues. The CDR3 reads CASSSGQTSGNTIYF. The CDR3 DNA reads as TGTGCCAGCAGTTCGGGACAGACCTCTGGAAACACCATATATTTT.

This chain links TRBV7-8 with TRBJ1-1, with TRBD1 matching over 7 bases. The V gene's germline CDR1 is SGHVS and CDR2 FQNEAQ. The CDR3 has 15 amino acids. The V and J ends lost 4 bases and 4 bases, in that order; junction bases with no gene match: 9. The CDR3 DNA is TGTGCCAGCAGCTCCCGAACAGGGGCGGGCACTGAAGCTTTCTTT. Translating it yields CASSSRTGAGTEAFF.

V is TRBV27 and J is TRBJ2-2, with 9 bases matching TRBD1. The length of the CDR3 is 18 residues. CDR1 MNHEY and CDR2 SMNVEV come from the germline V gene (reference sequence). J gave up 4 bases and V 6 bases, and 15 bases lay outside the gene matches. The CDR3 nucleotides are TGTGCCAGCAGCGAAGACCTACAGGGGGCACGTAGCACCGGGGAGCTGTTTTTT. Amino acid sequence: CASSEDLQGARSTGELFF.

The chain joins TRBV5-1 to TRBJ2-3, with TRBD2 as a possible D gene (5 bases). Germline V gives CDR1 SGHRS, CDR2 YFSETQ. V was trimmed by 6 bases and J by 3 bases, leaving 20 bases between them. This CDR3 has 16 residues. This chain's CDR3 is CASTRSPGSRTDTQYF. The CDR3 DNA sequence: TGCGCCAGCACCCGATCCCCGGGGAGTAGGACAGATACGCAGTATTTT.

This chain connects TRBV7-9 to TRBJ2-3; D is possibly TRBD2 (6 bases). Germline CDR1 SEHNR, CDR2 FQNEAQ (reference sequence). This CDR3 has 13 amino acids. Trimming removed 3 bases from V and 6 bases from J, with 10 bases in between. CDR3 amino acids: CASSLGGRDTQYF. The CDR3 nucleotides are TGTGCCAGCAGCTTGGGGGGAAGGGATACGCAGTATTTT.

The chain links TRBV5-1 to TRBJ2-1, with a tentative D call TRBD2 (5 bases). This CDR3 is built from 15 residues. V gave up 1 base and J gave up 3 bases, with 11 bases separating them. CDR1 is SGHRS, CDR2 YFSETQ, per germline. The CDR3 coding sequence is TGCGCCAGCAGCTTGCTGGCTAGCTTCTACAATGAGCAGTTCTTC. This codes for CASSLLASFYNEQFF.

This clone was recorded only once. J is TRBJ1-6 and V is TRBV5-1; 7 nucleotides match TRBD1. The CDR3 has 18 amino acids. Per the germline V gene, CDR1 is SGHRS and CDR2 is YFSETQ. Germline trimming cut 1 base from V and 0 bases from J; bases unmatched to any gene: 7. CDR3: CASSLTGWDSSYNSPLHF. The CDR3 DNA sequence: TGCGCCAGCAGCTTGACAGGATGGGACAGCTCCTATAATTCACCCCTCCACTTT.

The chain uses TRBV4-1 and TRBJ2-1, with no clear D. In germline, CDR1 is MGHRA, CDR2 YSYEKL. There are 18 residues in the CDR3. The V and J ends lost 0 bases and 1 base respectively, with 16 bases between them. The CDR3 here is CASSQDPEGAPSYNEQFF. The CDR3 DNA follows: TGCGCCAGCAGCCAAGATCCCGAAGGAGCTCCGTCCTACAATGAGCAGTTCTTC.

The genes are TRBV6-2 or TRBV6-3 and TRBJ2-3; TRBD1 matches 7 bases. From germline, CDR1 is MNHEY and CDR2 SVGEGT. V trimming: 0 bases; J trimming: 0 bases; junction bases outside the gene matches: 0. This CDR3 region has 15 residues. CDR3 sequence (DNA): TGTGCCAGCAGTTACTCGACAGGGAGCACAGATACGCAGTATTTT. This encodes CASSYSTGSTDTQYF.

CDR3 amino acids: CASSQDRGRDTGELFF. Written as DNA, the CDR3 is TGTGCCAGCAGCCAGGACAGGGGGCGGGACACCGGGGAGCTGTTTTTT. The chain joins TRBV27 to TRBJ2-2; TRBD1 matches 11 bases. The trim removed 6 bases at V and 3 bases at J, leaving 6 bases unmatched. This CDR3 is 16 amino acids long. In germline, CDR1 is MNHEY, CDR2 SMNVEV (reference sequence).

This chain connects TRBV5-1 to TRBJ2-1, with TRBD2 matching over 8 bases. In germline, CDR1 is SGHRS, CDR2 YFSETQ. This CDR3 is 15 amino acids long. The ends lost 7 bases at V and 0 bases at J; junction bases unmatched: 6. DNA of the CDR3: TGCGCCAGCCGGGAGCGGGGGAGCTCCTACAATGAGCAGTTCTTC. Protein product: CASRERGSSYNEQFF.

This clone was seen only a few times. The J gene is TRBJ1-1, the V gene TRBV13, with D unclear. Per the germline V gene, CDR1 is PRHDT and CDR2 is FYEKMQ (reference sequence). V lost 3 bases, J lost 1 base, and 12 bases lay in between. This CDR3 contains 15 residues. CDR3 nucleotide sequence: TGTGCCAGCAGCTTTCGAACCAGGCCGAACACTGAAGCTTTCTTT. It codes for CASSFRTRPNTEAFF. Looking up the rest from reference TRBV13 and TRBJ1-1 gives the full variable domain: AAGVIQSPRHLIKEKRETATLKCYPIPRHDTVYWYQQGPGQDPQFLISFYEKMQSDKGSIPDRFSAQQFSDYHSELNMSSLELGDSALYFCASSFRTRPNTEAFFGQGTRLTVV.

In its sample, this clone was seen once. The chain joins TRBV27 to TRBJ2-1; TRBD1 matches 7 bases. This CDR3 region has 12 residues. V trimming: 3 bases; J trimming: 14 bases; junction bases outside the gene matches: 7. CDR1 is MNHEY, CDR2 SMNVEV, per germline (reference sequence). The CDR3 loop reads CASSLTGILEFF. DNA for the CDR3: TGTGCCAGCAGTTTGACAGGGATTTTAGAGTTCTTC.

The chain has TRBV5-6 and TRBJ1-6; 9 nucleotides align to TRBD1. Looked up from germline, CDR1 is SGHDT and CDR2 is YYEEEE. The CDR3 is 15 residues long. J was trimmed by 8 bases and V by 2 bases; bases with no gene match: 5. The CDR3 DNA sequence: TGTGCCAGCAGCTTCCGGGACAGGGCCTATTCACCCCTCCACTTT. It translates to CASSFRDRAYSPLHF.

The chain uses TRBV3-1 (or the pseudogene TRBV3-2) and TRBJ2-7; D unresolved. Trimming cost V 3 bases and J 4 bases, with 10 bases left between them. CDR1 is LGHDT and CDR2 is YNNKEL in the germline V gene (reference sequence). The CDR3 is made up of 13 amino acids. CDR3: CASSHESPYEQYV. CDR3 DNA: TGTGCCAGCAGCCACGAGAGTCCGTACGAGCAGTACGTC.

The chain joins TRBV25-1 to TRBJ2-6; D ambiguous. With 5 bases removed from V and 1 base from J, the gap between germline ends came to 15 bases. The germline V gene has CDR1 MGHDK and CDR2 SYGVNS. The CDR3 totals 17 residues. CDR3 loop: CASSSHFEVSGANVLTF. CDR3 sequence (DNA): TGTGCCAGCAGTTCACATTTCGAGGTTTCTGGGGCCAACGTCCTGACTTTC.

J is TRBJ1-1 and V is TRBV28; no reliable D call. V was pared by 5 bases and J by 6 bases, with 16 bases between. The CDR3 length is 14 residues. The germline CDR1 and CDR2 sequences are MDHEN and SYDVKM. CDR3 sequence: CASSPPLAGPEAFF. CDR3 DNA sequence: TGTGCCAGCAGTCCACCACTGGCGGGTCCTGAAGCTTTCTTT.

The V call is TRBV5-5, the J call TRBJ2-1; D might be TRBD2 (5 bases). The V end was cut by 4 bases, the J end by 14 bases, with 25 bases between. CDR3 size: 15 residues. Germline lookup yields CDR1 SGHKS and CDR2 YYEKEE (reference sequence). CDR3 in amino acids: CASSLQAGLASSEFF. The CDR3, as DNA: TGTGCCAGCAGCCTTCAGGCCGGCCTAGCCTCGTCTGAGTTCTTC. The whole variable domain, remainder taken from reference TRBV5-5 and TRBJ2-1, is DAGVTQSPTHLIKTRGQQVTLRCSPISGHKSVSWYQQVLGQGPQFIFQYYEKEERGRGNFPDRFSARQFPNYSSELNVNALLLGDSALYLCASSLQAGLASSEFFGPGTRLTVL.

The chain carries TRBV10-2 and TRBJ1-1; TRBD1 might be the D (6 bases). The CDR3 length is 12 residues. Trimming removed 6 bases from V and 5 bases from J, with 10 bases in between. Per germline, CDR1 WSHSY and CDR2 SAAADI. Written as DNA, the CDR3 is TGCGCCAGCAGAACAGGGTGGACTGAAGCTTTCTTT. Translating it yields CASRTGWTEAFF.

This sequence joins TRBV30 and TRBJ2-5, with D possibly TRBD2 on 5 matching bases. Germline CDR1 reads GTSNPN; CDR2 reads SVGIG (reference sequence). The ends were cut back, 4 bases at V and 5 bases at J, with 14 bases in the middle. The CDR3 consists of 13 residues. For the CDR3, the DNA is TGTGCCTGGACCCTGGGTGGGAGCGAGACCCAGTACTTC. Translating gives CAWTLGGSETQYF.